The clone carrying this T cell receptor beta chain was observed a few times. TCRdb reprocessed the RT-PCR reads via MiXCR and lists one record per CDR3 protein. This sample carries approximately 200,000 distinct CDR3 sequences, about 14% of them seen once, and the ten largest clones take 11%. The sample is drawn from a study of patients and donors after allogeneic stem cell transplantation. V shed 3 bases and J shed 0 bases, with 7 bases lying between them. The length of the CDR3 is 14 residues. Germline V gene sequence: CDR1 MNHEY, CDR2 SMNVEV (reference sequence). The sequence came from a human donor who was either an allogeneic HSCT recipient or a stem cell or donor lymphocyte infusion donor (not recorded which). It is not recorded whose cells these are; they may come from a transplant donor. The V call is TRBV27, the J call TRBJ2-3; a weak D match, TRBD2 (5 bases). Sequenced material: blood, either unsorted or a sorted T cell fraction (not recorded which). The CDR3 bases are TGTGCCAGCAGTTTTGAGCGGAGCACAGATACGCAGTATTTT. It is translated as CASSFERSTDTQYF.